This T cell receptor (beta chain) was profiled in a study of CD8 T cells in Susac syndrome. This CDR3 is built from 16 residues. V was shortened by 6 bases and J by 3 bases, with 18 bases between the two germline ends. CDR1 is SGHRS, CDR2 YFSETQ, per germline. Reverse transcription of about 0.5 to 1 ug RNA used random hexamers. TCRdb recomputed calls from the immunoSEQ multiplex PCR reads with MiXCR, one row per CDR3 protein. The data show approximately 100,000 distinct CDR3 sequences, around 90% seen once. Sequencing input: CD8+ T cells from PBMCs. The chain is built from TRBV5-1 and TRBJ2-2, with D hard to call. This receptor was obtained from a human donor in good health. The chain's CDR3 is CASTSKRSLDTGELFF. The CDR3 DNA reads as TGCGCCAGCACGTCTAAGCGTAGCCTGGACACCGGGGAGCTGTTTTTT.